This TCR beta chain originates from a study of T cell repertoires in cytomegalovirus infection. Looking at the study overall: Both CMV infection and a matching HLA type were indicated by public TCR beta signatures.

CDR3 length: 12 amino acids. Trimming cost V 8 bases and J 6 bases; bases outside gene matches: 2. TCRdb recomputed calls from the reads with MiXCR, one row per CDR3 protein. The data show more than 200,000 distinct CDR3 sequences, 9.1% seen once. This clonotype was detected only a few times. Its antigen is still unknown. Findings and limits, study-wide: Clonotypes of TCR beta that were HLA-C-restricted and CMV-specific dominated the ex vivo response.

The source of this sequence is a human donor in good health (CMV status not recorded). Some clones in this sample may be carry-over from other donors' samples. The sequenced material came from PBMCs. The chain recombines TRBV12-3 or TRBV12-4 with TRBJ2-1; 9 nucleotides line up with TRBD1. Here the CDR3 DNA reads TGTGCCAGCCGGGACAGGGCCAATGAGCAGTTCTTC. Its translation: CASRDRANEQFF.